This TCR beta chain was captured by sequencing in a study of OX40 agonist ivuxolimab in advanced cancers. The study's findings and limits: At 0.1 to 3.0 mg/kg and by week 6, CD4+ and CD8+ T cells in the blood had expanded clonally.

Worth noting for this clone: Antigen unknown.

The length of the CDR3 is 13 residues. V was pared by 4 bases and J by 1 base, with 0 bases of the junction left unmatched. Looked up from germline, CDR1 is LNHDA and CDR2 is SQIVND (reference sequence). Assay: immunoSEQ multiplex PCR; the TCRdb copy retains only in-frame clones and omits some. The sample comprises approximately 25,000 clones, 81% of which are singletons, and roughly 32% rests with the top ten. The sample here was CD4+ or CD8+ T cells sorted from blood, taken in a trial of the OX40 agonist ivuxolimab. The chain couples TRBV19 to TRBJ1-1; 7 nucleotides agree with TRBD1. The receptor comes from an adult with an advanced solid tumor such as melanoma, head and neck, liver or kidney cancer. This chain's CDR3 is CASSTGGNTEAFF. The CDR3 coding sequence is TGTGCCAGTAGTACAGGGGGGAACACTGAAGCTTTCTTT.